The 24 T cell receptor beta chains in this list originate from one sample, sequenced in a study of cytomegalovirus exposure and HLA in healthy donors. A multiplex PCR was run with 60 Vbeta primers and 13 Jbeta primers. Data came from immunoSEQ multiplex PCR; TCRdb stores just in-frame clones and leaves some out. The sample has some 150,000 clones; around 80% are singletons. Material for sequencing was PBMCs. The origin of the receptors is a man in his forties or fifties in good health and CMV-seronegative.

The V and J genes are TRBV10-1 and TRBJ2-7; 11 bases match TRBD2. The CDR3 loop spans 13 amino acids. The trim removed 11 bases at V and 4 bases at J, leaving 7 bases unmatched. Germline CDR1 WNHNN, CDR2 SYGVQD (reference sequence). The CDR3: CALAGGFAYEQYF. CDR3 DNA: TGCGCCCTAGCGGGAGGCTTTGCTTACGAGCAGTACTTC.

The gene calls are TRBV2 and TRBJ1-5, with a possible D match to TRBD1 (6 bases). The CDR3 contains 13 residues. The germline gives CDR1 SNHLY, CDR2 FYNNEI. Deletions cut 2 bases from V and 6 bases from J, with 8 bases between. In DNA, the CDR3 is TGTGCCAGCAGTGAAAACAGGGCTCAGCCCCAGCATTTT. Encoded protein: CASSENRAQPQHF.

V and J are TRBV5-1 and TRBJ2-1, with 7 positions matching TRBD1. The V and J ends lost 3 bases and 7 bases, in that order; junction bases with no gene match: 4. Per the germline V gene, CDR1 is SGHRS and CDR2 is YFSETQ. CDR3 length equals 13 residues. The CDR3 region is CASSSQGPNEQFF. CDR3 nucleotides: TGCGCCAGCAGCTCACAGGGGCCGAATGAGCAGTTCTTC.

The V gene is TRBV5-1, the J gene TRBJ2-2; 9 bases are shared with TRBD2. The CDR3 has 16 amino acids. V lost 0 bases, J lost 5 bases, and 5 bases stayed unmatched. Germline CDR1 is SGHRS and CDR2 is YFSETQ. CDR3 bases: TGCGCCAGCAGCTTGGCTAGCGGGATGACAACCGGGGAGCTGTTTTTT. This translates into CASSLASGMTTGELFF. Full variable domain (missing parts from reference TRBV5-1 and TRBJ2-2): KAGVTQTPRYLIKTRGQQVTLSCSPISGHRSVSWYQQTPGQGLQFLFEYFSETQRNKGNFPGRFSGRQFSNSRSEMNVSTLELGDSALYLCASSLASGMTTGELFFGEGSRLTVL.

The genes are TRBV7-9 and TRBJ1-2; D call uncertain. The V end lost 7 bases, the J end lost 2 bases, and 14 bases lay between the germline ends. CDR1 and CDR2 (germline): SEHNR, FQNEAQ (reference sequence). CDR3 length: 14 residues. The CDR3 is CASTSPGSNYGYTF. The CDR3 nucleotides read TGTGCCAGCACCTCTCCAGGAAGCAACTATGGCTACACCTTC. Full variable domain (rest looked up from reference TRBV7-9 and TRBJ1-2): DTGVSQNPRHKITKRGQNVTFRCDPISEHNRLYWYRQTLGQGPEFLTYFQNEAQLEKSRLLSDRFSAERPKGSFSTLEIQRTEQGDSAMYLCASTSPGSNYGYTFGSGTRLTVV.

In its sample, this clone was seen a few times. The same CDR3 is also encoded by other DNA sequences in this sample. This rearrangement joins TRBV30 to TRBJ2-6; 8 bases match TRBD2. Losses at the gene ends were 2 bases for V and 1 base for J; bases not matched to a gene: 4. Looked up from germline, CDR1 is GTSNPN and CDR2 is SVGIG (reference sequence). This CDR3 contains 16 residues. The CDR3 DNA follows: TGTGCCTGGAGTCCCAGCGGGAGTTCTGGGGCCAACGTCCTGACTTTC. Protein: CAWSPSGSSGANVLTF.

This sequence joins TRBV18 and TRBJ1-1; no firm D call. CDR3 length: 13 amino acids. Deletions cut 3 bases from V and 4 bases from J, with 9 bases between. Germline lookup yields CDR1 KGHSH and CDR2 LQKENI. CDR3 loop: CASSPGVTTEAFF. As DNA, the CDR3 is TGTGCCAGCTCACCCGGGGTTACCACTGAAGCTTTCTTT.

J is TRBJ1-5 and V is TRBV5-1; 7 bases map to TRBD1. Trimming removed 3 bases from V and 0 bases from J; junction bases left unmatched: 6. Germline CDR1 reads SGHRS; CDR2 reads YFSETQ. CDR3 length: 16 residues. CDR3 protein: CASSSGQLNSNQPQHF. In DNA, the CDR3 is TGCGCCAGCAGCTCGGGACAGCTTAATAGCAATCAGCCCCAGCATTTT.

This sequence joins TRBV6-5 and TRBJ2-7; the match to TRBD1 covers 10 bases. The germline CDR1 and CDR2 sequences are MNHEY and SVGAGI. CDR3 length: 14 residues. Unmatched junction bases numbered 3, after V lost 5 bases and J lost 2 bases. The CDR3 here is CASSPGQGTYEQYF. In nucleotides, the CDR3 is TGTGCCAGCAGTCCGGGACAGGGGACCTACGAGCAGTACTTC.

CDR3 coding DNA: TGTGCCAGCAGGGAGGGGGGGAATGAGCAGTTCTTC. Protein: CASREGGNEQFF. The V call is TRBV11-2, the J call TRBJ2-1; D may be TRBD2 (7 bases). There are 12 residues in the CDR3. Germline V gene sequence: CDR1 SGHAT, CDR2 FQNNGV. V dropped 6 bases and J dropped 7 bases, with 10 bases sitting between them.

This clone was found once. V and J are TRBV5-1 and TRBJ2-3; 7 bases match TRBD2. V lost 4 bases to trimming and J lost 2 bases; unmatched junction nucleotides: 10. Germline V CDR1 and CDR2: SGHRS, YFSETQ. CDR3 size: 16 residues. The DNA of the CDR3 is TGCGCCAGCAGCCCCGGACTAGATTTTTACACAGATACGCAGTATTTT. This translates into CASSPGLDFYTDTQYF.

The chain combines TRBV2 with TRBJ2-3, with 10 nucleotides matching TRBD2. V shed 6 bases, J shed 3 bases, and the junction held 12 bases outside the gene matches. The germline V gene has CDR1 SNHLY and CDR2 FYNNEI. The length of the CDR3 is 17 residues. The CDR3 region has the DNA TGTGCCAGCAGAGGGGGGGGGCTAGCGGGAGTTACAGATACGCAGTATTTT. Residues: CASRGGGLAGVTDTQYF.

The V and J genes are TRBV28 and TRBJ1-4; 7 nucleotides align to TRBD1. Germline trimming cut 3 bases from V and 2 bases from J; bases unmatched to any gene: 12. The CDR3 spans 18 residues. Germline V gives CDR1 MDHEN, CDR2 SYDVKM. The CDR3 DNA is TGTGCCAGCAGTTTCGACAGGGTAGGGGAAACGACTAATGAAAAACTGTTTTTT. This codes for CASSFDRVGETTNEKLFF.

The chain is built from TRBV6-1 and TRBJ1-2; D not certain. This CDR3 region has 12 residues. CDR1 MNHNS and CDR2 SASEGT come from the germline V gene. The V end was cut by 5 bases, the J end by 9 bases, with 13 bases between. The CDR3: CASSSPPGSYTF. The CDR3 coding sequence is TGTGCCAGCAGTTCTCCCCCTGGCAGCTACACCTTC.

This clone was seen a few times. The chain employs TRBV6-1 and TRBJ2-3, with 9 bases lining up with TRBD2. The CDR3 is 13 residues long. The J segment lost 1 base and the V segment lost 11 bases, leaving 4 bases of the junction unmatched. Germline V gives CDR1 MNHNS, CDR2 SASEGT. The CDR3 DNA sequence: TGTGCCGTAGCGGGAGTGGGCACAGATACGCAGTATTTT. Translation: CAVAGVGTDTQYF.

This clone occurred a few times. The chain is built from TRBV6-6 and TRBJ2-7; D gene ambiguous. The CDR3 loop spans 13 amino acids. Trimming took off 3 bases at V and 0 bases at J, with 6 bases between the two ends. Germline V gene sequence: CDR1 MNHNY, CDR2 SVGAGI (reference sequence). In DNA, the CDR3 is TGTGCCAGCAGTTATCTGAGCTCCTACGAGCAGTACTTC. It yields the protein CASSYLSSYEQYF.

The table lists this clone with a count of one. The chain couples TRBV5-1 to TRBJ1-6; TRBD1 matches at 7 bases. The ends lost 5 bases at V and 5 bases at J; junction bases unmatched: 7. There are 15 residues in the CDR3. Germline V gene data show CDR1 as SGHRS and CDR2 as YFSETQ. As DNA, the CDR3 is TGCGCCAGCAGAGGAGGGACAGCTGATAATTCACCCCTCCACTTT. Its protein product is CASRGGTADNSPLHF.

J is TRBJ2-1 and V is TRBV29-1; 8 bases map to TRBD2. The V gene's germline CDR1 is SQVTM and CDR2 ANQGSEA. J lost 0 bases, V lost 5 bases, and 3 bases had no gene match. The CDR3 has 14 amino acids. The CDR3 here is CSVFAGGSYNEQFF. The CDR3 region has the DNA TGCAGCGTTTTCGCGGGGGGCTCCTACAATGAGCAGTTCTTC.

The chain joins TRBV7-2 to TRBJ2-4; weak D call: TRBD1 (6 bases). There are 13 residues in the CDR3. Trimming removed 1 base from V and 7 bases from J, with 8 bases in between. Germline CDR1 SGHTA, CDR2 FQGNSA. CDR3 in DNA: TGTGCCAGCAGCTTAGTTACAGGGAACATTCAGTACTTC. Its translation is CASSLVTGNIQYF.

The CDR3 reads CASSFPSGTSGRGEQFF. The CDR3, as DNA: TGTGCCAGCAGCTTCCCCAGTGGGACTAGCGGGAGAGGTGAGCAGTTCTTC. The V call is TRBV5-4, the J call TRBJ2-1; 14 bases map to TRBD2. Trimming at V came to 2 bases and at J to 9 bases, leaving 10 bases not matched to a gene. This CDR3 region has 17 residues. Germline CDR1 SGHNT, CDR2 YYREEE (reference sequence). The variable domain in full, completed from reference TRBV5-4 and TRBJ2-1, reads ETGVTQSPTHLIKTRGQQVTLRCSSQSGHNTVSWYQQALGQGPQFIFQYYREEENGRGNFPPRFSGLQFPNYSSELNVNALELDDSALYLCASSFPSGTSGRGEQFFGPGTRLTVL.

The V call is TRBV4-3, the J call TRBJ2-1; no definite D call. The CDR3 sequence is 16 residues long. Between the trimmed V and J ends, which lost 1 base and 4 bases, there was a span of 14 bases. Germline lookup yields CDR1 LGHNA and CDR2 YSLEER. The CDR3 DNA reads as TGCGCCAGCAGCCAAGCTCCCCAAGTAGCTTACAATGAGCAGTTCTTC. Its protein product is CASSQAPQVAYNEQFF.

The rearrangement uses TRBV30 and TRBJ2-1, with D perhaps matching TRBD1 (6 bases). This CDR3 comprises 13 residues. The V and J ends lost 0 bases and 10 bases respectively, with 13 bases between them. Germline V gene lookup returns CDR1 GTSNPN and CDR2 SVGIG (reference sequence). CDR3 nucleotides: TGTGCCTGGAGTGTAAATCAGAGGGGGGAGCAGTTCTTC. Protein product: CAWSVNQRGEQFF.

J is TRBJ2-5 and V is TRBV2; D is ambiguous. This CDR3 is built from 13 residues. V lost 3 bases and J 2 bases, leaving 7 bases between the germline ends. Germline-derived CDR1 and CDR2 are SNHLY and FYNNEI. The CDR3 loop reads CASSDDFQETQYF. The DNA of the CDR3 is TGTGCCAGCAGTGACGACTTTCAAGAGACCCAGTACTTC.

CDR3 amino acids: CASSPASALTGELFF. The CDR3 coding sequence is TGTGCCAGCTCACCTGCTAGCGCCCTCACCGGGGAGCTGTTTTTT. This chain links TRBV18 with TRBJ2-2, with D tentatively TRBD2 (6 bases). Germline V gene lookup returns CDR1 KGHSH and CDR2 LQKENI. V was shortened by 3 bases and J by 4 bases, with 12 bases between the two germline ends. This CDR3 contains 15 residues. Based on the CDR3 plus reference TRBV18 and TRBJ2-2, the full variable domain is NAGVMQNPRHLVRRRGQEARLRCSPMKGHSHVYWYRQLPEEGLKFMVYLQKENIIDESGMPKERFSAEFPKEGPSILRIQQVVRGDSAAYFCASSPASALTGELFFGEGSRLTVL.